This T cell receptor (beta chain) was documented in a study of PD-L1 blockade in urothelial cancer. Overall study: The year 2014 saw patients start atezolizumab, 1,200 mg intravenously every 3 weeks. Prior regimens of chemotherapy numbered 0 to 3 per patient.

Time point: pretreatment peripheral blood. Libraries were prepared by immunoSEQ multiplex PCR; TCRdb keeps only in-frame clonotypes and omits some of them. The data show roughly 63,000 clones, with 81% seen just once and 4.5% to 6% held by the top ten. Findings and limits, study-wide: Clones that were tumor-associated expanded more in the blood of durable-benefit patients at 3 weeks. Pretreatment TCR clonality in blood under the median foretold superior survival.

A word on this clone: Its antigen remains unknown.

The material was PBMCs, obtained around atezolizumab (anti-PD-L1) treatment. This receptor was taken from a man between 70 and 80 years old with urothelial cancer.

The CDR3: CASSRTGGEIDTQYF. The CDR3 coding sequence is TGTGCCAGCAGCCGAACGGGGGGGGAAATAGATACGCAGTATTTT. The chain uses TRBV7-3 and TRBJ2-3; TRBD2 matches at 8 bases. Germline V gene data show CDR1 as SGHTA and CDR2 as FQGTGA. Unmatched junction bases numbered 9, after V lost 5 bases and J lost 5 bases. The CDR3 length is 15 residues.